This TCR beta chain stems from a study of CD8+ T cells in alopecia areata. Study context: The duration of tofacitinib was 6 to 18 months, with 6 months off drug afterward.

TCR sequencing used cDNA made by reverse transcription of extracted RNA. The data were produced by immunoSEQ multiplex PCR, yet TCRdb's version contains in-frame clones alone and is incomplete. The sample includes fewer than 250,000 clones, approximately 38% of them seen just once. About this clone itself: Its antigen is currently unknown.

The treatment was: oral pan-JAK inhibitor, 5-10 mg twice daily. Lesional scalp punch biopsies and peripheral blood were collected from alopecia areata patients. The V end lost 2 bases, the J end lost 3 bases, and 15 bases lay between the germline ends. This CDR3 is 15 amino acids long. Germline V gene lookup returns CDR1 SQVTM and CDR2 ANQGSEA. Study-level results: Scalp clonality dropped significantly under tofacitinib, as did expanded CD8+ top-100 clones. Higher clonality and more expanded CD8+ clones appeared in lesional than normal scalp.

The TCR originated in a human donor with alopecia areata. The starting material was CD4+ T cells sorted from blood, obtained at week 34, from a patient treated with tofacitinib. The chain is built from TRBV29-1 and TRBJ2-3; D assignment may be TRBD1 or TRBD2 (6 bases each). DNA for the CDR3: TGCAGCGTTGAAAGTGCCGAAGGGGGGACAGATACGCAGTATTTT. Its translation: CSVESAEGGTDTQYF.